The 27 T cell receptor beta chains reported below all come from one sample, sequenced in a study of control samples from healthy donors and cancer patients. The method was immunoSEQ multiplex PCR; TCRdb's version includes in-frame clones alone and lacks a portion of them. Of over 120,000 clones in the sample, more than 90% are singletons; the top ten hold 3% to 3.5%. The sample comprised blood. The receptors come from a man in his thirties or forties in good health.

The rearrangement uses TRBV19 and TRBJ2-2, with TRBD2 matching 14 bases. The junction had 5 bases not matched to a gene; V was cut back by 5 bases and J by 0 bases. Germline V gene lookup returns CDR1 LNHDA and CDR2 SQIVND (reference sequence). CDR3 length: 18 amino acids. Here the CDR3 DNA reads TGTGCCAGTAGTTTCGAGACTAGCGGGGGGGCGAACACCGGGGAGCTGTTTTTT. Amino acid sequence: CASSFETSGGANTGELFF. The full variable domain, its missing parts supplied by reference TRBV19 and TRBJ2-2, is DGGITQSPKYLFRKEGQNVTLSCEQNLNHDAMYWYRQDPGQGLRLIYYSQIVNDFQKGDIAEGYSVSREKKESFPLTVTSAQKNPTAFYLCASSFETSGGANTGELFFGEGSRLTVL.

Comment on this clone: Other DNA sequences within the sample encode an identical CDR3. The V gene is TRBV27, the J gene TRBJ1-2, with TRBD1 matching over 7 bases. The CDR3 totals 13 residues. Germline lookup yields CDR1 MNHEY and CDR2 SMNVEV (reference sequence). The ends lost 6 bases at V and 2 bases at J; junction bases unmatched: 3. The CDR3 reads CASRRDSNYGYTF. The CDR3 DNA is TGTGCCAGCAGGAGGGACAGCAACTATGGCTACACCTTC.

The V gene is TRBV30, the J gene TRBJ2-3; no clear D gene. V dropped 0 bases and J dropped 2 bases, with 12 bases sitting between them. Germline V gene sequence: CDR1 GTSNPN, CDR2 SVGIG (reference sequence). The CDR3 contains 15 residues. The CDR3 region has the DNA TGTGCCTGGAGTGTACAAGGGTCCTTCACAGATACGCAGTATTTT. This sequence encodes CAWSVQGSFTDTQYF. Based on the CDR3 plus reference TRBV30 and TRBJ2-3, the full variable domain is SQTIHQWPATLVQPVGSPLSLECTVEGTSNPNLYWYRQAAGRGLQLLFYSVGIGQISSEVPQNLSASRPQDRQFILSSKKLLLSDSGFYLCAWSVQGSFTDTQYFGPGTRLTVL.

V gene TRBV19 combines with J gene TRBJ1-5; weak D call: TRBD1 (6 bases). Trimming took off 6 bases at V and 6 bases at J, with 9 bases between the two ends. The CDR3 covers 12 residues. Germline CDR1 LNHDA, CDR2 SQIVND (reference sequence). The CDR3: CASSPGVQPQHF. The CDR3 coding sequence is TGTGCCAGTAGCCCAGGGGTTCAGCCCCAGCATTTT.

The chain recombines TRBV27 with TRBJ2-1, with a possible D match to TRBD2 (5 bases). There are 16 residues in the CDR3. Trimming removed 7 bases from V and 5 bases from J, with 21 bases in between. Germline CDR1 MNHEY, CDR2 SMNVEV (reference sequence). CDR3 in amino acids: CASTSQTPGGHNEQFF. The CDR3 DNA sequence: TGTGCCAGCACCTCCCAGACTCCCGGCGGGCACAATGAGCAGTTCTTC.

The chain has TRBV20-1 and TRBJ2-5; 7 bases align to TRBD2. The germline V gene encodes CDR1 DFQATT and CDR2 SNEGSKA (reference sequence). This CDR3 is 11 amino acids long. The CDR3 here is CSGGKQETQYF. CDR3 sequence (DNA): TGCAGCGGGGGGAAGCAAGAGACCCAGTACTTC.

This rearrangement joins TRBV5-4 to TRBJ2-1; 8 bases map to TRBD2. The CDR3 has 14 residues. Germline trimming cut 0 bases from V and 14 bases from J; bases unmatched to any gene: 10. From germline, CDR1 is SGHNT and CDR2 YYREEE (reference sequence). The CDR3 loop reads CASSLAGGPTGKFF. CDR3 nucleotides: TGTGCCAGCAGCTTGGCGGGGGGGCCTACCGGAAAGTTCTTC.

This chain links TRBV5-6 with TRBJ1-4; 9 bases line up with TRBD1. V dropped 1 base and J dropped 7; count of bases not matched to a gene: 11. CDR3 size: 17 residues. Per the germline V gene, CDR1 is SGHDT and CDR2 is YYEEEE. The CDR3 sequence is CASSLWDRVIYGEKLFF. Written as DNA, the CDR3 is TGTGCCAGCAGCTTGTGGGACAGGGTAATATATGGTGAAAAACTGTTTTTT.

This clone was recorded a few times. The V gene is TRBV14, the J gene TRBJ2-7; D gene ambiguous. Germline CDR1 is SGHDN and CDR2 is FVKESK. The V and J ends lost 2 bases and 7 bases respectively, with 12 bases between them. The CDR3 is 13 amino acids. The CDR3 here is CASSQLRTGEQYF. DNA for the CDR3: TGTGCCAGCAGCCAATTGCGTACTGGGGAGCAGTACTTC.

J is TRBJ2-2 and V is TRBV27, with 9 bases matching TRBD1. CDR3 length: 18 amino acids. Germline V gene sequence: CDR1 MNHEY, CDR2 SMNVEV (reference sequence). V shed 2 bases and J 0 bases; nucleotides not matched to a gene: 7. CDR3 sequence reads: CASSLSGQGYANTGELFF. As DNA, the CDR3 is TGTGCCAGCAGTTTAAGTGGACAGGGGTACGCGAACACCGGGGAGCTGTTTTTT.

The CDR3 DNA follows: TGCGCCAGCAGTACGGGACAGGGCATTTCACCCCTCCACTTT. It yields the protein CASSTGQGISPLHF. The chain carries TRBV5-1 and TRBJ1-6; 9 nucleotides line up with TRBD1. V was clipped by 5 bases and J by 9 bases; unmatched bases: 6. CDR3 length: 14 residues. The germline CDR1 and CDR2 sequences are SGHRS and YFSETQ. Supplemented by reference TRBV5-1 and TRBJ1-6, the full variable domain reads KAGVTQTPRYLIKTRGQQVTLSCSPISGHRSVSWYQQTPGQGLQFLFEYFSETQRNKGNFPGRFSGRQFSNSRSEMNVSTLELGDSALYLCASSTGQGISPLHFGNGTRLTVT.

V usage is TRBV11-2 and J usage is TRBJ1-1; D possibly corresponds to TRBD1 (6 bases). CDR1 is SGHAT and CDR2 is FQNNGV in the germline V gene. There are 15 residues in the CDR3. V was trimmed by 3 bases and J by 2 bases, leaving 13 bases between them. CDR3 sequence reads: CASSFRTAINTEAFF. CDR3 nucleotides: TGTGCCAGCAGCTTCAGGACAGCGATAAACACTGAAGCTTTCTTT.

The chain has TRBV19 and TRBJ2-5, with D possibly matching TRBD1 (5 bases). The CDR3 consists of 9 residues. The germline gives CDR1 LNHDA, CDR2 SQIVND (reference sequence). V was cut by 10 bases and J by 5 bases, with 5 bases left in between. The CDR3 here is CANRETQYF. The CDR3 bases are TGTGCCAACAGGGAGACCCAGTACTTC.

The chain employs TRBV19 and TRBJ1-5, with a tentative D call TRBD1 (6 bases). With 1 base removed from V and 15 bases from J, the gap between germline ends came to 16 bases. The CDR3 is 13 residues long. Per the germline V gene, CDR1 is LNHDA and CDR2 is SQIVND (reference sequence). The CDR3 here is CASSIGKGGEPHF. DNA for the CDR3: TGTGCCAGTAGTATAGGCAAAGGGGGAGAGCCGCATTTT.

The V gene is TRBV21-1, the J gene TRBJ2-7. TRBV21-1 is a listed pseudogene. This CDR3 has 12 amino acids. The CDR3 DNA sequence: TGTGCCAGCAGCCTCCCGCCAAGCGAGCAGTACTTC. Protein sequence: CASSLPPSEQYF.

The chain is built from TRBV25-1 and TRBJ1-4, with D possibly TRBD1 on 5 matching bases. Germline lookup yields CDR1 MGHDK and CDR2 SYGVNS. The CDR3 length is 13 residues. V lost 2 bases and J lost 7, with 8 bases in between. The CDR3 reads CASSEGGGEKLFF. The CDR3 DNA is TGTGCCAGCAGTGAAGGGGGGGGTGAAAAACTGTTTTTT.

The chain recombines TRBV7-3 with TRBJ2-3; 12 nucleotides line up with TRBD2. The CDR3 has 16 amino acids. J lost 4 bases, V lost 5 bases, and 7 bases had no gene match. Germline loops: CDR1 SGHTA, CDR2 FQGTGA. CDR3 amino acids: CASSPTSGGVADTQYF. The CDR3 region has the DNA TGTGCCAGCAGCCCGACTAGCGGGGGAGTGGCAGATACGCAGTATTTT.

CDR3 bases: TGTGCCAGCCACAGGGCGGGTTACAATGAGCAGTTCTTC. It encodes CASHRAGYNEQFF. V and J are TRBV5-6 and TRBJ2-1, with a weak D call TRBD1 (6 bases). V dropped 7 bases and J dropped 4 bases, with 12 bases sitting between them. Germline CDR1 SGHDT, CDR2 YYEEEE. This CDR3 comprises 13 residues.

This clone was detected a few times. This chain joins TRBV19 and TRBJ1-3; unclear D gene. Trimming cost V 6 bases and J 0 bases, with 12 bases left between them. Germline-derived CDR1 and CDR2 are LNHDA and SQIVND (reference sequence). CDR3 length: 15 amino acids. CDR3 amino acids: CASRDWKSSGNTIYF. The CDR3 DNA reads TGTGCCAGTAGAGATTGGAAGAGCTCTGGAAACACCATATATTTT.

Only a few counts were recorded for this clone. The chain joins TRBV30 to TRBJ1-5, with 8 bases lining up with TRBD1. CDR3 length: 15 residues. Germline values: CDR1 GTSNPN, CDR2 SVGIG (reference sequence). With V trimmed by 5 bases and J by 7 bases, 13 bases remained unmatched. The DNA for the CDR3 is TGTGCCTGGGGAAACGGACAGGGTAGTACCCAGCCCCAGCATTTT. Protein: CAWGNGQGSTQPQHF.

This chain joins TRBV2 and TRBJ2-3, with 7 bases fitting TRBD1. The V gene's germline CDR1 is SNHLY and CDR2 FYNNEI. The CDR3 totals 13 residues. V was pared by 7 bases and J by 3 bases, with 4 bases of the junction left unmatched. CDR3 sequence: CASMPGGTDTQYF. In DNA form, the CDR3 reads TGTGCCAGCATGCCAGGGGGTACAGATACGCAGTATTTT.

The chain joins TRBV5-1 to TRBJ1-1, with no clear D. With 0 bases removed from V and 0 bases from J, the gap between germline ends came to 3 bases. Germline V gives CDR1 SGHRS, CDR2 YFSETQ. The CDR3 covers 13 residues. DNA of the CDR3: TGCGCCAGCAGCTTGGAAATGAACACTGAAGCTTTCTTT. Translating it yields CASSLEMNTEAFF.

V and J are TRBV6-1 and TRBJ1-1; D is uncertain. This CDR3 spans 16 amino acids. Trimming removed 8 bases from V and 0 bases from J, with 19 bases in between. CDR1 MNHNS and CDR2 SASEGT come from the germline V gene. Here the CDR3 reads CASGEGRGRMNTEAFF. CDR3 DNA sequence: TGTGCCAGCGGAGAAGGACGAGGGAGGATGAACACTGAAGCTTTCTTT.

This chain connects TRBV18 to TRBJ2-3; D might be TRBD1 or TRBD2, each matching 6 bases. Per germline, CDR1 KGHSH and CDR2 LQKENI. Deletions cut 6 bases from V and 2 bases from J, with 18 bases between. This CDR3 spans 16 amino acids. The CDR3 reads CASSRGTGAYTDTQYF. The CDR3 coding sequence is TGTGCCAGCTCTCGTGGGACGGGGGCCTACACAGATACGCAGTATTTT.

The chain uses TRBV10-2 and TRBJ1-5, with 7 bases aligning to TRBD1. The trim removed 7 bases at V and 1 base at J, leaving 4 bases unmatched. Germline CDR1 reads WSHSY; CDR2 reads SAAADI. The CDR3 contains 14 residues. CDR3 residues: CASNRGMSNQPQHF. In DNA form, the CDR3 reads TGCGCCAGCAACAGGGGAATGAGCAATCAGCCCCAGCATTTT.

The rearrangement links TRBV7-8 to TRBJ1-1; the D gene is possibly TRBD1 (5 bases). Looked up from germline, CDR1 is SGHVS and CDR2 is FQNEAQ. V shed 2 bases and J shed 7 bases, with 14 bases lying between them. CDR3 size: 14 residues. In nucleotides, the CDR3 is TGTGCCAGCAGCTTATTAGTCAGGGCTGGTGAAGCTTTCTTT. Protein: CASSLLVRAGEAFF.

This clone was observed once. This chain's CDR3 is CASSLAGGISEQYF. The CDR3 DNA sequence: TGTGCCAGCAGCTTAGCCGGGGGCATTTCCGAGCAGTACTTC. The chain recombines TRBV13 with TRBJ2-7, with D perhaps TRBD1 or TRBD2 (6 bases each). V gave up 1 base and J gave up 6 bases, with 13 bases separating them. This CDR3 contains 14 residues. Looked up from germline, CDR1 is PRHDT and CDR2 is FYEKMQ (reference sequence).